This T cell receptor (beta chain) was documented in a study of blood T cell repertoires in COVID-19. The wider study: Samples of COVID-19 (acute and convalescent) were obtained from the United States, Italy and Spain.

Authors' analysis steps: Nucleated cell counts were estimated from reference gene primer amplification. TCRdb's copy holds only in-frame clones and misses some; the assay was immunoSEQ multiplex PCR. The DNA was the basis for D and trimming; V, J and clone size are from that table. Here the sample spans around 46,000 clones, roughly 88% being singletons. Germline loops: CDR1 MNHEY, CDR2 SMNVEV (reference sequence). V dropped 2 bases and J dropped 9 bases, with 17 bases sitting between them. The CDR3 consists of 16 residues. This chain uses TRBV27 with TRBJ1-6; the D gene is possibly TRBD1 (6 bases). This clonotype was obtained from a man between 65 and 80 years old with acute or convalescent COVID-19. The sequenced sample was peripheral blood. The CDR3: CASSLTTRDTGSPLHF. The CDR3 DNA is TGTGCCAGCAGTTTAACGACCAGGGACACGGGTTCACCCCTCCACTTT.